The clone carrying this T cell receptor beta chain was recorded many times. What it binds is unknown. The germline V gene has CDR1 SEHNR and CDR2 FQNEAQ (reference sequence). V lost 4 bases, J lost 2 bases, and 5 bases stayed unmatched. This CDR3 contains 15 residues. The data stem from a study of identical twins. It was template switching that added a universal primer site, and there were unique molecular identifiers on the cDNA. TCRdb re-derived calls from the 5' RACE reads in MiXCR, one entry per CDR3 protein. The table records roughly 290,000 distinct CDR3 sequences, roughly 8.6% of them present only once. Study-wide points: Abundant beta clonotypes from cord blood bore fewer insertions; memory repertoires lacked this pattern. Findings came from cross-sectional statistics, without long-term follow-up of donors.

These same records also appear under a second study, on yellow fever vaccine responses in identical twins.

This TCR was sampled from a woman aged 18-35 years in good health. V and J are TRBV7-9 and TRBJ2-5; 9 bases are a match to TRBD2. The sequenced material came from CD8+ T cells sorted from blood. DNA of the CDR3: TGTGCCAGCAGCTCAATAGCGGGGGATCAAGAGACCCAGTACTTC. Its protein product is CASSSIAGDQETQYF.